Sequencing of this T cell receptor (beta chain) was carried out in a study of T cell responses to AZD1222 COVID-19 vaccine (dated by TCRdb to 2020 to 2023). For context, the study as a whole: AZD1222 recipients whose second dose came at about 4 weeks and those whose second dose came at about 12 weeks were combined into one group, since spike-specific TCR depth and breadth did not differ between the two schedules. A total of about 230 trial participants underwent TCR sequencing, of whom some 210 received two doses of AZD1222 and some 25 received two doses of the MenACWY control vaccine. Enrollment into the trials was organized by age into subgroups of 18-55, 56-69 and 70-plus years, and those subgroups contained roughly 150, 30 and 60 TCR-sequenced participants, respectively. Overall study outcomes, separate from this receptor: Conclusions about previously exposed vaccinees were limited because only a handful of AZD1222 recipients were SARS-CoV-2 seropositive at baseline. Nearly half of unique spike-specific TCRs reportedly recognized epitopes outside regions mutated in the B.1.351 and B.1.1.7 variants. Vaccine-associated CD4 TCRs spanned the whole spike protein, with dominant responses in regions 160-218 and 743-854. In the small 56-69-year group, the increase in depth fell short of significance, most likely because of low power. Most participants were white British and females outnumbered males, and the authors suggested that clonal diversity may have been underestimated. After two AZD1222 doses, both the breadth and the depth of spike-specific TCRs were significantly higher than at day 0 and than in MenACWY recipients. Because no day 14 peak-response samples were available, repertoires were characterized only after the peak T cell response.

The CDR3 regions of human TCRbeta chains were analyzed by immunosequencing. In the source study's methods: Repertoire TCRs were matched against a reference library of SARS-CoV-2-specific TCRs generated with the MIRA antigen-specificity platform. Breadth was defined as the fraction of unique TCRs that were SARS-CoV-2-associated. Depth was defined as the fraction of total T cells that were SARS-CoV-2-associated. Using the MIRA data, each spike-specific TCR was assigned both to the spike region to which the TCR was reactive and to a CD4 or CD8 class. Log10-transformed breadth and depth values were compared by one-way ANOVA with Sidak's multiple comparisons tests. TCRdb mirrors the immuneACCESS table, restricted to in-frame sequences. Some clones are absent from its copies; in checked studies, under half trace to an unresolved V gene, and the reason for the others is unknown. V, J and clone size derive from that table, while D and trimming were established from the DNA sequence. This sample is represented by 150,000 to 200,000 clones; approximately 95% of them were singletons. The ten largest clones take up around 4.3% of the sample.

Sequences LNHDA (CDR1) and SQIVND (CDR2) are obtained from the germline V gene (reference sequence). The trim is 3 bases for V and 1 base for J, with a gap of 10 bases between the germline ends. The CDR3 spans 14 residues, from the cysteine through the phenylalanine. Kept here is only the CDR3 DNA, which spans 42 bases and is read in frame from base 1. With respect to this clone: The antigen this receptor binds is unknown. No base-level quality is on record; no much larger clone is a single base apart.

Per the publication, the time point label means: baseline before first vaccination. Vaccinee samples came from UK trials COV001 and COV002, including a single-blind randomized controlled phase 2/3 trial of AZD1222 (ChAdOx1 nCoV-19) in healthy adults. Trial participant PBMC samples were collected at day 0 and day 28 after the second dose for TCRbeta chain sequencing. The chain employs TRBV19 and TRBJ2-7; the D gene is perhaps TRBD1, on 6 matching bases. This sequence originates from an adult in good health. The sequencing here drew on peripheral blood, taken on day 0 of AZD1222 vaccination. This receptor has the CDR3 CASSIGRGSYEQYF. The DNA sequence reads TGTGCCAGTAGTATTGGCAGGGGTTCCTACGAGCAGTACTTC.